This passage covers 21 T cell receptor beta chains from one sample sequenced in a study of T cells in Graves' hyperthyroidism and ophthalmopathy. Researchers took RNA transcripts and amplified the TCR beta CDR3 regions from them. First-round RT-PCR of the TCR CDR3 relied on the HTBI primer set. TCRdb re-called the multiplex PCR reads with MiXCR, one entry per CDR3 protein. The table lists roughly 700,000 distinct CDR3 sequences, 12% to 15% of them singletons. The specimen was blood. These receptors were taken from a woman under 30 with Graves' hyperthyroidism.

The chain uses TRBV6-5 and TRBJ1-6; D remains unclear. The V end was cut by 4 bases, the J end by 7 bases, with 11 bases between. The V gene's germline CDR1 is MNHEY and CDR2 SVGAGI. The length of the CDR3 is 14 residues. The CDR3 bases are TGTGCCAGCAGTTTTCAGAACTTGAATTCACCCCTCCACTTT. As protein: CASSFQNLNSPLHF.

At least ten counts were recorded for this clonotype. This chain links TRBV6-2 or TRBV6-3 with TRBJ1-1; D is uncertain. The CDR3 spans 15 residues. V lost 2 bases, J lost 6 bases, and 16 bases lay in between. The germline V gene has CDR1 MNHEY and CDR2 SVGEGT. CDR3 sequence: CASSYVSFSNAEAFF. The CDR3 DNA sequence: TGTGCCAGCAGTTACGTATCATTCTCCAACGCTGAAGCTTTCTTT.

This clonotype was detected many times. This chain joins TRBV27 and TRBJ2-7; a weak D match, TRBD1 (6 bases). Per germline, CDR1 MNHEY and CDR2 SMNVEV (reference sequence). This CDR3 is 14 amino acids long. V was pared by 4 bases and J by 2 bases, with 12 bases between. CDR3 bases: TGTGCCAGCAGTTGGTTGGACAGCCCCTACGAGCAGTACTTC. The encoded protein is CASSWLDSPYEQYF.

Ten or more counts support this clonotype. The rearrangement uses TRBV10-3 and TRBJ2-1, with a possible D match to TRBD2 (6 bases). Germline values: CDR1 ENHRY, CDR2 SYGVKD. Trimming stripped 4 bases from V and 9 bases from J, with 16 bases between. The CDR3 has 14 amino acids. The CDR3 spells CAISGDSPLGEQFF. The CDR3 DNA sequence: TGTGCCATCAGTGGGGACTCACCCCTGGGTGAGCAGTTCTTC.

This clonotype has a count of ten or more. The chain combines TRBV30 with TRBJ2-5, with 8 bases matching TRBD2. CDR3 length equals 15 residues. From germline, CDR1 is GTSNPN and CDR2 SVGIG (reference sequence). J was trimmed by 5 bases and V by 2 bases; bases with no gene match: 10. CDR3 amino acids: CAWSPSGSPRETQYF. CDR3 sequence (DNA): TGTGCCTGGAGTCCGAGCGGGAGCCCTAGGGAGACCCAGTACTTC.

The rearrangement links TRBV6-1 to TRBJ2-7; TRBD1 matches 8 bases. This CDR3 is 14 amino acids long. The germline gives CDR1 MNHNS, CDR2 SASEGT. V shed 6 bases and J 5 bases; nucleotides not matched to a gene: 9. CDR3 residues: CASSSADRGNEQYF. Written as DNA, the CDR3 is TGTGCCAGCAGCAGCGCCGACAGGGGCAACGAGCAGTACTTC.

This sequence joins TRBV19 and TRBJ2-7; 10 bases match TRBD2. The V segment lost 6 bases and the J segment 3 bases; nucleotides outside the gene matches: 11. CDR3 size: 16 residues. Germline V gives CDR1 LNHDA, CDR2 SQIVND (reference sequence). The CDR3, as DNA: TGTGCCAGTAGCCTAACAAGCGGGAGGGCCTTCTACGAGCAGTACTTC. As protein: CASSLTSGRAFYEQYF.

This clonotype came up a few times. The V and J genes are TRBV27 and TRBJ2-7, with TRBD1 identical over 9 bases. The CDR3 has 15 residues. The ends lost 6 bases at V and 3 bases at J; junction bases unmatched: 9. From germline, CDR1 is MNHEY and CDR2 SMNVEV (reference sequence). CDR3 sequence: CASRSTGTGLYEQYF. CDR3 bases: TGTGCCAGCAGATCAACCGGGACAGGGCTCTACGAGCAGTACTTC.

This clonotype was seen many times. V usage is TRBV5-6 and J usage is TRBJ2-7; D gene ambiguous. Germline values: CDR1 SGHDT, CDR2 YYEEEE. Between the trimmed V and J ends, which lost 1 base and 2 bases, there was a span of 10 bases. The CDR3 is 14 amino acids. The chain's CDR3 is CASSLREGTYEQYF. CDR3 bases: TGTGCCAGCAGCTTGAGAGAAGGGACCTACGAGCAGTACTTC.

This clonotype has a count of ten or more. The gene calls are TRBV12-3 or TRBV12-4 and TRBJ1-3; no definite D call. Trimming took off 7 bases at V and 4 bases at J, with 14 bases between the two ends. The CDR3 has 14 amino acids. The CDR3 loop is CASTSSITGNTIYF. The CDR3 DNA reads TGTGCCAGCACGTCCAGCATAACAGGAAACACCATATATTTT.

This clonotype was seen more than once but under ten times. The V and J genes are TRBV19 and TRBJ1-1; D remains ambiguous. Germline V gene sequence: CDR1 LNHDA, CDR2 SQIVND (reference sequence). V lost 5 bases, J lost 4 bases, and 11 bases lay in between. The CDR3 has 13 residues. CDR3 DNA: TGTGCCAGTAGTGCCACAGTGGGCACTGAAGCTTTCTTT. This encodes CASSATVGTEAFF.

The CDR3 DNA sequence: TGTGCCCTACCGGGACAGATCTCTGGAAACACCATATATTTT. Protein sequence: CALPGQISGNTIYF. The rearrangement uses TRBV30 and TRBJ1-3, with 7 bases lining up with TRBD1. Germline values: CDR1 GTSNPN, CDR2 SVGIG (reference sequence). CDR3 size: 14 residues. V was clipped by 8 bases and J by 0 bases; unmatched bases: 7.

This clonotype was found a few times. The genes are TRBV5-6 and TRBJ1-6; D is perhaps TRBD1 (6 bases). CDR3 length equals 14 residues. V was cut by 5 bases and J by 8 bases, with 14 bases left in between. Germline V gene sequence: CDR1 SGHDT, CDR2 YYEEEE. CDR3 protein: CASRNDRLYSPLHF. The CDR3 nucleotides read TGTGCCAGCAGAAACGACAGGCTCTATTCACCCCTCCACTTT.

This clonotype was counted only a few times. This chain connects TRBV9 to TRBJ1-6; D ambiguous. The CDR3 consists of 15 residues. The germline V gene encodes CDR1 SGDLS and CDR2 YYNGEE. V was shortened by 0 bases and J by 5 bases, with 9 bases between the two germline ends. CDR3 protein: CASSVEGEDNSPLHF. As DNA, the CDR3 is TGTGCCAGCAGCGTAGAGGGAGAAGATAATTCACCCCTCCACTTT. The whole variable domain, remainder taken from reference TRBV9 and TRBJ1-6, is DSGVTQTPKHLITATGQRVTLRCSPRSGDLSVYWYQQSLDQGLQFLIQYYNGEERAKGNILERFSAQQFPDLHSELNLSSLELGDSALYFCASSVEGEDNSPLHFGNGTRLTVT.

In its sample, this clonotype was seen a few times. V usage is TRBV20-1 and J usage is TRBJ2-1; 10 bases line up with TRBD2. CDR3 size: 17 residues. V was clipped by 5 bases and J by 4 bases; unmatched bases: 14. Germline assignment: CDR1 DFQATT and CDR2 SNEGSKA (reference sequence). The CDR3 spells CSAPPPPGLAVYNEQFF. CDR3 bases: TGCAGTGCTCCTCCCCCCCCAGGACTAGCGGTATACAATGAGCAGTTCTTC.

The rearrangement uses TRBV20-1 and TRBJ2-1; 8 bases are shared with TRBD2. Germline V gives CDR1 DFQATT, CDR2 SNEGSKA (reference sequence). The CDR3 spans 11 residues. The CDR3 sequence: CSGLAYNEQFF. The CDR3 coding sequence is TGCAGCGGACTAGCATACAATGAGCAGTTCTTC.

There are many counts of this clonotype. V usage is TRBV7-2 and J usage is TRBJ2-7; 7 positions agree with TRBD2. This CDR3 has 17 residues. V lost 1 base, J lost 7 bases, and 16 bases stayed unmatched. Looked up from germline, CDR1 is SGHTA and CDR2 is FQGNSA. The CDR3 region has the DNA TGTGCCAGCAGCTTAGGGGGGAAGGCGGGAGCCCAGTTGGAGCAGTACTTC. Translated, it gives CASSLGGKAGAQLEQYF. Based on the CDR3 plus reference TRBV7-2 and TRBJ2-7, the full variable domain is GAGVSQSPSNKVTEKGKDVELRCDPISGHTALYWYRQSLGQGLEFLIYFQGNSAPDKSGLPSDRFSAERTGGSVSTLTIQRTQQEDSAVYLCASSLGGKAGAQLEQYFGPGTRLTVT.

This clonotype was seen at least ten times. The chain has TRBV6-2 or TRBV6-3 and TRBJ2-1; D may be TRBD2 (5 bases). The CDR3 has 16 amino acids. Per germline, CDR1 MNHEY and CDR2 SVGEGT. V was pared by 0 bases and J by 2 bases, with 11 bases between. CDR3 sequence: CASSYSRAIPYNEQFF. For the CDR3, the DNA is TGTGCCAGCAGTTACTCGAGGGCTATCCCCTACAATGAGCAGTTCTTC.

In its sample, this clonotype was seen a few times. The chain has TRBV27 and TRBJ2-1, with 9 positions matching TRBD2. Per germline, CDR1 MNHEY and CDR2 SMNVEV (reference sequence). There are 16 residues in the CDR3. V lost 4 bases, J lost 0 bases, and 4 bases stayed unmatched. DNA of the CDR3: TGTGCCAGCAGTTCCCTTAGCGGGAGCTCCTACAATGAGCAGTTCTTC. It encodes CASSSLSGSSYNEQFF.

This clonotype was seen only once. The chain combines TRBV20-1 with TRBJ2-6, with 10 bases identical to TRBD2. The CDR3 runs 15 residues. After removal of 6 bases from V and 6 bases from J, the junction contained 8 bases not matched to a gene. Germline-derived CDR1 and CDR2 are DFQATT and SNEGSKA (reference sequence). CDR3 sequence reads: CSAVAGGAEANVLTF. The CDR3 DNA reads TGCAGTGCAGTAGCGGGAGGAGCTGAGGCCAACGTCCTGACTTTC.

At least ten counts were recorded for this clonotype. The chain links TRBV27 to TRBJ2-7; D is unclear. Germline CDR1 MNHEY, CDR2 SMNVEV (reference sequence). V was clipped by 5 bases and J by 4 bases, with 15 bases between them. The CDR3 consists of 14 residues. The CDR3 spells CASSPIVEVYEQYF. CDR3 DNA: TGTGCCAGCAGTCCAATCGTCGAAGTATACGAGCAGTACTTC.